These 21 T cell receptor beta chains were sequenced from one sample in a study of cytomegalovirus exposure and HLA in healthy donors. The PCR employed 60 Vbeta primers together with 13 Jbeta primers. Using immunoSEQ multiplex PCR, the repertoire was profiled, and TCRdb retains in-frame clones only, with some absent. Of approximately 100,000 clones listed, more than 65% were seen once; the top ten hold 3% to 4.5%. Sequencing was performed on PBMCs. These receptor sequences come from a woman aged 50 to 60 in good health and CMV-seropositive.

The CDR3 DNA reads TGTGCCAGTAGTATAACGCAGGTCCCTGAAGCTTTCTTT. Its protein is CASSITQVPEAFF. This rearrangement joins TRBV19 to TRBJ1-1; D unresolved. Trimming shortened V by 2 bases and J by 6 bases, and 10 bases separated the two germline ends. The CDR3 totals 13 residues. CDR1 and CDR2 (germline): LNHDA, SQIVND (reference sequence).

In its sample, this clone was seen a few times. The chain uses TRBV4-2 and TRBJ1-4; 8 nucleotides agree with TRBD1. Germline CDR1 is LGHNA and CDR2 is YNFKEQ. The CDR3 has 17 residues. V was clipped by 1 base and J by 3 bases; unmatched bases: 7. This CDR3 is CASSQGTGLGANEKLFF. In DNA form, the CDR3 reads TGTGCCAGCAGCCAAGGGACAGGGCTTGGGGCTAATGAAAAACTGTTTTTT.

On this clone: Other nucleotide sequences in the sample specify the same CDR3. This rearrangement joins TRBV7-8 to TRBJ2-7; D not resolved. CDR3 length: 12 amino acids. The germline V and J ends were trimmed by 4 bases and 0 bases, with 4 bases remaining between them. The V gene's germline CDR1 is SGHVS and CDR2 FQNEAQ. The CDR3 sequence: CASSSSSYEQYF. The CDR3 DNA reads as TGTGCCAGCAGCTCTAGCTCCTACGAGCAGTACTTC.

The chain recombines TRBV7-9 with TRBJ1-2; TRBD1 matches at 8 bases. Germline loops: CDR1 SEHNR, CDR2 FQNEAQ (reference sequence). This CDR3 spans 15 amino acids. V lost 5 bases and J lost 8; bases outside the gene matches: 13. CDR3 protein: CASSPDRGRKGGYTF. DNA for the CDR3: TGTGCCAGCAGCCCTGACAGGGGACGGAAAGGGGGCTACACCTTC.

The V gene is TRBV27, the J gene TRBJ2-1, with D unclear. This CDR3 has 16 amino acids. The germline CDR1 and CDR2 sequences are MNHEY and SMNVEV (reference sequence). Trimming shortened V by 2 bases and J by 0 bases, and 11 bases separated the two germline ends. The CDR3 bases are TGTGCCAGCAGTTTAGATTACGGTTACTCCTACAATGAGCAGTTCTTC. Translated, it gives CASSLDYGYSYNEQFF.

The chain links TRBV7-6 to TRBJ2-5; 11 bases agree with TRBD2. After removal of 7 bases from V and 5 bases from J, the junction contained 9 bases not matched to a gene. The CDR3 spans 15 residues. Germline CDR1 SGHVS, CDR2 FNYEAQ. The CDR3 region has the DNA TGTGCCAGCACCGTGACTAGCGGGAACGTCGAGACCCAGTACTTC. It translates to CASTVTSGNVETQYF.

The chain combines TRBV7-6 with TRBJ1-1; tentative D call: TRBD1 (6 bases). Trimming took 3 bases from V and 0 from J, leaving 11 bases between them. The germline CDR1 and CDR2 sequences are SGHVS and FNYEAQ. The CDR3 loop spans 15 amino acids. CDR3 in amino acids: CASSFEGGLNTEAFF. The CDR3 bases are TGTGCCAGCAGCTTCGAGGGGGGGCTGAACACTGAAGCTTTCTTT.

The chain uses TRBV27 and TRBJ1-5, with 7 positions matching TRBD1. The CDR3 runs to 15 residues. V lost 4 bases to trimming and J lost 5 bases; unmatched junction nucleotides: 8. CDR1 is MNHEY, CDR2 SMNVEV, per germline (reference sequence). CDR3 in DNA: TGTGCCAGCAGTTCTCTCGACAGGGATGATCAGCCCCAGCATTTT. The encoded protein is CASSSLDRDDQPQHF.

J is TRBJ2-7 and V is TRBV4-1, with D unclear. This CDR3 is 16 amino acids long. The V end was cut by 0 bases, the J end by 2 bases, with 14 bases between. CDR1 and CDR2 from the germline V gene are MGHRA and YSYEKL. Here the CDR3 reads CASSQDPGQPPYEQYF. The CDR3 region has the DNA TGCGCCAGCAGCCAAGATCCGGGTCAGCCCCCCTACGAGCAGTACTTC.

The chain recombines TRBV7-9 with TRBJ1-4, with 8 bases fitting TRBD1. The CDR3 totals 15 residues. The germline V gene encodes CDR1 SEHNR and CDR2 FQNEAQ (reference sequence). The V segment lost 4 bases and the J segment 6 bases; nucleotides outside the gene matches: 7. The CDR3 here is CASSYRTGPDEKLFF. CDR3 coding DNA: TGTGCCAGCAGCTACCGGACAGGGCCCGATGAAAAACTGTTTTTT. Full variable domain (rest looked up from reference TRBV7-9 and TRBJ1-4): DTGVSQNPRHKITKRGQNVTFRCDPISEHNRLYWYRQTLGQGPEFLTYFQNEAQLEKSRLLSDRFSAERPKGSFSTLEIQRTEQGDSAMYLCASSYRTGPDEKLFFGSGTQLSVL.

This clone turned up a few times. The chain employs TRBV7-3 and TRBJ1-1; D not resolved. The CDR3 contains 15 residues. Trimming removed 0 bases at V and 0 bases at J, with 8 bases between. Looked up from germline, CDR1 is SGHTA and CDR2 is FQGTGA. For the CDR3, the DNA is TGTGCCAGCAGCTTAACGGGCCTTATGAACACTGAAGCTTTCTTT. Translated: CASSLTGLMNTEAFF.

The chain couples TRBV5-1 to TRBJ2-7; 12 bases agree with TRBD2. The CDR3 has 17 amino acids. Germline CDR1 reads SGHRS; CDR2 reads YFSETQ. V trimming: 0 bases; J trimming: 0 bases; junction bases outside the gene matches: 4. The chain's CDR3 is CASSLGLAGAPSYEQYF. The CDR3 nucleotides read TGCGCCAGCAGCTTGGGACTAGCGGGGGCACCCTCCTACGAGCAGTACTTC.

J is TRBJ1-1 and V is TRBV2; D is possibly TRBD1 (5 bases). This CDR3 contains 15 residues. Germline CDR1 SNHLY, CDR2 FYNNEI. Trimming removed 2 bases at V and 1 base at J, with 11 bases between. CDR3 coding DNA: TGTGCCAGCAGTGAATGGGGACTCACGAACACTGAAGCTTTCTTT. Translated: CASSEWGLTNTEAFF.

The CDR3 spells CASSLYPGATVQKLFF. The CDR3 nucleotides are TGTGCCAGCAGTTTATACCCTGGGGCGACGGTACAGAAACTGTTTTTT. The chain couples TRBV27 to TRBJ1-4, with D perhaps TRBD1 (5 bases). Germline assignment: CDR1 MNHEY and CDR2 SMNVEV (reference sequence). The germline V and J ends were trimmed by 1 base and 11 bases, with 20 bases remaining between them. CDR3 size: 16 residues.

The chain links TRBV5-5 to TRBJ1-6, with TRBD1 as a possible D gene (6 bases). The CDR3 runs to 16 residues. The V gene's germline CDR1 is SGHKS and CDR2 YYEKEE (reference sequence). V was shortened by 3 bases and J by 3 bases, with 13 bases between the two germline ends. The DNA of the CDR3 is TGTGCCAGCAGCTCGGCGGACAGTCGCTATAATTCACCCCTCCACTTT. Amino acid sequence: CASSSADSRYNSPLHF.

The genes are TRBV27 and TRBJ1-2; TRBD1 agrees at 11 bases. Trimming cost V 2 bases and J 0 bases; bases outside gene matches: 8. This CDR3 comprises 18 residues. Germline values: CDR1 MNHEY, CDR2 SMNVEV (reference sequence). CDR3 sequence: CASSLEGDRGITNYGYTF. The DNA of the CDR3 is TGTGCCAGCAGTTTAGAGGGGGACAGGGGGATCACTAACTATGGCTACACCTTC.

The chain has TRBV4-1 and TRBJ1-5, with D perhaps matching TRBD1 (6 bases). Germline V lookup: CDR1 MGHRA, CDR2 YSYEKL. V was clipped by 4 bases and J by 0 bases, with 16 bases between them. The CDR3 covers 17 residues. CDR3 amino acids: CASSRDPTGYSNQPQHF. The CDR3 nucleotides read TGCGCCAGCAGCCGGGACCCTACAGGGTATAGCAATCAGCCCCAGCATTTT.

This rearrangement joins TRBV25-1 to TRBJ2-7; D unclear. CDR1 is MGHDK and CDR2 is SYGVNS in the germline V gene. The V end lost 5 bases, the J end lost 0 bases, and 14 bases lay between the germline ends. The CDR3 sequence is 15 residues long. The CDR3, as DNA: TGTGCCAGCAGTCCCTTGGGTTCTAGCTCCTACGAGCAGTACTTC. Its protein is CASSPLGSSSYEQYF.

The chain couples TRBV4-1 to TRBJ1-3; perhaps TRBD1 as D (6 bases). Germline loops: CDR1 MGHRA, CDR2 YSYEKL. The CDR3 totals 15 residues. Trimming stripped 3 bases from V and 5 bases from J, with 14 bases between. CDR3 protein: CASSQPGHIRNTIYF. The CDR3, as DNA: TGCGCCAGCAGCCAGCCGGGACATATCAGAAACACCATATATTTT.

This chain joins TRBV7-9 and TRBJ1-2; 7 nucleotides match TRBD1. The CDR3 length is 15 residues. Germline V gene lookup returns CDR1 SEHNR and CDR2 FQNEAQ (reference sequence). The V segment lost 6 bases and the J segment 6 bases; nucleotides outside the gene matches: 13. CDR3 DNA sequence: TGTGCCAGCAGTCGCTTAGACAGGGTGTCTCATGGCTACACCTTC. Translating gives CASSRLDRVSHGYTF.

Here the CDR3 DNA reads TGTGCCAGCAGTTTTCGGGAAGGTATAACCGGGGAGCTGTTTTTT. Translation: CASSFREGITGELFF. The gene calls are TRBV27 and TRBJ2-2, with a tentative D call TRBD2 (5 bases). The germline V and J ends were trimmed by 3 bases and 5 bases, with 13 bases remaining between them. The CDR3 is made up of 15 amino acids. Germline CDR1 and CDR2: MNHEY and SMNVEV (reference sequence).